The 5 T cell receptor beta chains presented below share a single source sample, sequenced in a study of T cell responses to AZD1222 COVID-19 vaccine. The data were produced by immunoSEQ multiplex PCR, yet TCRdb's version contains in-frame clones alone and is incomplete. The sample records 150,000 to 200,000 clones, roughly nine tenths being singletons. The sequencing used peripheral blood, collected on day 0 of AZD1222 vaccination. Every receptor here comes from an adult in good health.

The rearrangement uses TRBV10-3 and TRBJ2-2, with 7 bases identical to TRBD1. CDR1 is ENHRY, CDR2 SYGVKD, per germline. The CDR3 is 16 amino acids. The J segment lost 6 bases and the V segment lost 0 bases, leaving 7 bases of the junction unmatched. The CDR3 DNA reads TGTGCCATCAGTGAGTCAGCCCACAGGGGCCCCGGGGAGCTGTTTTTT. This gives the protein CAISESAHRGPGELFF.

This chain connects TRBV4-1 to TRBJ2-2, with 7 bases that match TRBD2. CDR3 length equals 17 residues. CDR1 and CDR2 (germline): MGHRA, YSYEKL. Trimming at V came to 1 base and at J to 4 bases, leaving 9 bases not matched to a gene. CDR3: CASSQVIGRGSTGELFF. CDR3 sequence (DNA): TGCGCCAGCAGCCAAGTAATAGGGCGGGGGAGCACCGGGGAGCTGTTTTTT.

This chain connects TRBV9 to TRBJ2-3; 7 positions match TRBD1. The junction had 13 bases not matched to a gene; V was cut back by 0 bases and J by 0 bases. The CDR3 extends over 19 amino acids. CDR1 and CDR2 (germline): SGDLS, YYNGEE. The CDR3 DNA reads TGTGCCAGCAGCGTAGGACAGGGCCTCCCAGTGTCTAGCACAGATACGCAGTATTTT. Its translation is CASSVGQGLPVSSTDTQYF.

CDR3 bases: TGTGCCAGTACCCGAGGATCGGGATATAGCAATCAGCCCCAGCATTTT. It specifies CASTRGSGYSNQPQHF. The genes are TRBV19 and TRBJ1-5; D remains unclear. The germline V gene encodes CDR1 LNHDA and CDR2 SQIVND (reference sequence). This CDR3 has 16 residues. The V and J ends lost 7 bases and 0 bases respectively, with 16 bases between them.

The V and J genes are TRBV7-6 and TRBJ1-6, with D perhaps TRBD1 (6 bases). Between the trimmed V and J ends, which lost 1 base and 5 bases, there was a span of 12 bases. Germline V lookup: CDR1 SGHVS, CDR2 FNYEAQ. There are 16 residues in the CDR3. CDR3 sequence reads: CASSLVGGEDNSPLHF. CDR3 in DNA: TGTGCCAGCAGCTTAGTTGGGGGCGAGGATAATTCACCCCTCCACTTT. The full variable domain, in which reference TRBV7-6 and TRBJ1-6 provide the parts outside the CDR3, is GAGVSQSPRYKVTKRGQDVALRCDPISGHVSLYWYRQALGQGPEFLTYFNYEAQQDKSGLPNDRFSAERPEGSISTLTIQRTEQRDSAMYRCASSLVGGEDNSPLHFGNGTRLTVT.